The sequence of this T cell receptor (beta chain) was determined in a study of PD-L1 blockade in urothelial cancer. In the study overall: Timepoints chosen for blood analysis were 3 weeks (second dose) and 6 weeks after treatment start.

V lost 4 bases, J lost 3 bases, and 12 bases stayed unmatched. Germline CDR1 and CDR2: WSHSY and SAAADI. The CDR3 totals 17 residues. Study results and caveats: Sub-median blood TCR clonality before treatment predicted longer survival.

Time point given: peripheral blood 6 weeks after treatment start. Regarding this clone: Its antigen is as yet unknown.

Sequenced by immunoSEQ multiplex PCR; TCRdb stores in-frame clones only, minus some. The sample lists more than 95,000 clones; about 82% were seen once. The clonotype was recovered from a man aged 45 to 65 with urothelial cancer. The material sequenced was PBMCs, taken around atezolizumab (anti-PD-L1) treatment. The V and J genes are TRBV10-2 and TRBJ2-3, with 8 nucleotides matching TRBD2. CDR3 residues: CASSATHSAGVTDTQYF. CDR3 DNA sequence: TGCGCCAGCAGTGCAACGCATTCAGCGGGAGTTACAGATACGCAGTATTTT.